This T cell receptor beta chain stems from a study of T cells in Graves' hyperthyroidism and ophthalmopathy (dated by TCRdb to between 2018 and 2021). For the study in its entirety: Peripheral blood was collected at initial diagnosis, before any treatment. TCR V-J signatures able to tell the groups apart were searched for in a discovery cohort of approximately 95 patients, of whom more than 40 had Graves' ophthalmopathy and roughly 57 had stable Graves' hyperthyroidism. Prospective prediction of ophthalmopathy was tested in an independent validation cohort consisting of under 20 hyperthyroidism patients and about 17 patients who later progressed to ophthalmopathy. The 75 to 100 discovery patients were randomly split 7:3 into training and test sets. In roughly six Graves' hyperthyroidism patients, the study also compared T-cell repertoires from thyroid tissue with T-cell repertoires from blood. After sampling, hyperthyroidism patients received methimazole starting at 30 mg daily, and ophthalmopathy patients received high-dose intravenous methylprednisolone. The paper reports TCR Vbeta CDR3 sequencing of some 140 peripheral blood samples: under 45 ophthalmopathy, 75 to 80 hyperthyroidism and around 17 progressor patients.

Concerning this clonotype itself: Its antigen has not been determined. Per-base quality was not reported, and no clone a single base away is much larger than it.

Ophthalmopathy patients had moderately to severely active disease, with a Clinical Activity Score of 3 or more, a NOSPECS grade of 4 or more, and a disease duration of less than 3 months. Exclusion was applied to patients with uncontrolled infections, other autoimmune diseases, pregnancy or lactation. Clinical symptoms, serum thyroxine and TRAb, thyroid ultrasound, and orbital computed tomography formed the basis for the diagnoses. PBMCs were isolated from 8 to 10 ml of fresh peripheral blood by Ficoll-Paque density gradient centrifugation. Total RNA was extracted using Trizol reagent, and RNA quality was assessed on an Agilent 2100 Bioanalyzer. TCR beta CDR3 regions were amplified from RNA transcripts. For the first round of RT-PCR on the TCR CDR3, the HTBI primer set was used together with the Qiagen OneStep RT-PCR kit. The libraries were constructed in a second round of multiplex PCR and then size-selected and purified. Sequencing of the libraries was done on an Illumina HiSeq2000 using paired-end 100 bp reads. The original methods were these. SOAPnuke was used to process the raw data, removing reads that contained adapters or uncalled bases, had a mean Phred below 15, or lacked an exact match to the constant primer or identifier. High-quality paired reads were merged using COPE v1.2.5, and each unique nucleotide sequence was defined as a clonotype. Clonotypes were aligned to IMGT TRBV, TRBD and TRBJ reference segments using MiTCR v1.1. Analysis was restricted to V-J combinations with a frequency above 0.0001, which covered about 99% of repertoires. A TCS score was defined as the ratio between F50 (clonal expansion) and ExV (chaos), using BLOSUM62-based TCRdist between CDR3 peptides within each V-J. Welch's t-statistics and random forest reduced 500 to 550 V-J features to some 14, which were used in a naive Bayes classifier (R e1071). TCRdb reprocessing: public reads trimmed at Q25 with fastp, clones called with MiXCR, in-frame beta chains kept. All rows with the same CDR3 protein become a single entry with the most common DNA and genes. These V and J calls originate from TCRdb's pipeline instead of the authors' own analysis. The sample table lists some 490,000 distinct CDR3 sequences, around 16% of them with a count of one. About 29% of the sample rests with the top ten.

Based on the germline V gene (reference sequence), the CDR1 and CDR2 sequences are PRHDT and FYEKMQ. The CDR3 sequence holds 14 residues, the cysteine and phenylalanine included. CDR3 DNA is the only sequence kept; it has 42 bases, read in frame from the first base. The trim is 5 bases for V and 6 bases for J, with a gap of 17 bases between the germline ends. Points the paper makes about the study in general: No statistical method was used to fix the sample size in advance, and group allocation was not hidden from the investigators. During validation, the model predicted progression to ophthalmopathy a median of about 6.3 months ahead of onset, with around 70% sensitivity and 72% to 80% specificity. Most expanded thyroid clonotypes (frequency above 0.001) were also detected in blood, a finding suggesting that blood repertoires may reflect thyroid immune responses. Ophthalmopathy was separated from stable hyperthyroidism by a 13 V-J signature model, with 85% to 90% sensitivity and roughly 81% specificity obtained in cross-validation and 80%/75% obtained in testing.

Material: blood. This TCR was sampled from a woman in her 30s with Graves' ophthalmopathy. The chain is made from TRBV13 and TRBJ2-7; the D gene is possibly TRBD1, with 6 bases matching. This receptor has the CDR3 CASSPTGAGSEQYF. DNA sequence: TGTGCCAGCAGCCCGACAGGCGCCGGTAGCGAGCAGTACTTC. The full variable domain, completed from the reference TRBV13 and TRBJ2-7 proteins outside the CDR3, reads AAGVIQSPRHLIKEKRETATLKCYPIPRHDTVYWYQQGPGQDPQFLISFYEKMQSDKGSIPDRFSAQQFSDYHSELNMSSLELGDSALYFCASSPTGAGSEQYFGPGTRLTVT.